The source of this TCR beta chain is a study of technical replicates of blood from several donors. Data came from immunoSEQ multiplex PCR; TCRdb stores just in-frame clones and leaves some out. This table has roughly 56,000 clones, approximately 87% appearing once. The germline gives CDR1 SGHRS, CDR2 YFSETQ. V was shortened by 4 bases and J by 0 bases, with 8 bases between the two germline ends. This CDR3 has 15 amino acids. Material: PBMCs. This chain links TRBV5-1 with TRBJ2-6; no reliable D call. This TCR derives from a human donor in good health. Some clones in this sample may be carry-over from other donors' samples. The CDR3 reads CASSPQNSGANVLTF. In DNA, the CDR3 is TGCGCCAGCAGCCCCCAGAACTCTGGGGCCAACGTCCTGACTTTC.